What follows are 11 T cell receptor beta chains derived from one specimen sequenced in a study of shared clonotypes between healthy human individuals. TCRdb's table, derived via immunoSEQ multiplex PCR, lists solely in-frame clones and lacks some. The sample yields around 700,000 clones, around 78% seen once. Specimen: memory CD4+ T cells sorted from blood. Subset specified: CD45RA-negative fraction. The receptors were gathered from a woman aged 30 to 39 in good health.

In this sample, this clone turned up a few times. V is TRBV19 and J is TRBJ1-2, with TRBD1 matching 9 bases. V lost 6 bases, J lost 3 bases, and 11 bases stayed unmatched. The CDR3 spans 16 residues. Germline V gene lookup returns CDR1 LNHDA and CDR2 SQIVND (reference sequence). CDR3 loop: CASSRRGTGPDYGYTF. The CDR3 DNA sequence: TGTGCCAGTAGCAGACGCGGGACAGGGCCCGACTATGGCTACACCTTC. The full variable domain, in which reference TRBV19 and TRBJ1-2 provide the parts outside the CDR3, is DGGITQSPKYLFRKEGQNVTLSCEQNLNHDAMYWYRQDPGQGLRLIYYSQIVNDFQKGDIAEGYSVSREKKESFPLTVTSAQKNPTAFYLCASSRRGTGPDYGYTFGSGTRLTVV.

The rearrangement joins TRBV5-1 to TRBJ2-7; 7 bases match TRBD1. Germline V gene sequence: CDR1 SGHRS, CDR2 YFSETQ. CDR3 size: 14 residues. Trimming removed 3 bases from V and 6 bases from J; junction bases left unmatched: 9. CDR3 coding DNA: TGCGCCAGCAGCTCCAGACAGGGTACAGGCGAGCAGTACTTC. This sequence encodes CASSSRQGTGEQYF.

This rearrangement joins TRBV6-6 to TRBJ2-5, with D tentatively TRBD1 or TRBD2 (6 bases each). The CDR3 is made up of 16 amino acids. Germline V gene lookup returns CDR1 MNHNY and CDR2 SVGAGI (reference sequence). V gave up 0 bases and J gave up 1 base, with 12 bases separating them. CDR3 bases: TGTGCCAGCAGTTACTCGATCGGGGGCGCCCAAGAGACCCAGTACTTC. It specifies CASSYSIGGAQETQYF.

V is TRBV4-1 and J is TRBJ2-1, with 9 bases fitting TRBD2. Germline CDR1 reads MGHRA; CDR2 reads YSYEKL. The CDR3 is made up of 18 amino acids. V dropped 0 bases and J dropped 5; count of bases not matched to a gene: 11. As DNA, the CDR3 is TGCGCCAGCAGCCAAGATCCCATGGGGCTAGCGGGACACAATGAGCAGTTCTTC. Its protein product is CASSQDPMGLAGHNEQFF.

This chain joins TRBV5-1 and TRBJ2-7, with 8 bases aligning to TRBD1. Germline CDR1 SGHRS, CDR2 YFSETQ. Trimming took 4 bases from V and 9 from J; bases not matched to a gene: 15. There are 15 residues in the CDR3. This CDR3 is CASSTSGTGSTPQYF. CDR3 DNA: TGCGCCAGCAGCACATCCGGGACAGGCAGTACTCCGCAGTACTTC.

This chain uses TRBV7-9 with TRBJ1-2, with 7 bases fitting TRBD1. The V and J ends lost 6 bases and 11 bases, in that order; junction bases with no gene match: 15. CDR1 and CDR2 from the germline V gene are SEHNR and FQNEAQ (reference sequence). CDR3 length: 14 amino acids. For the CDR3, the DNA is TGTGCCAGCAGGGCTAAGGGGGCGTCTCTAGAATACACCTTC. Protein product: CASRAKGASLEYTF.

This chain connects TRBV18 to TRBJ2-1; the D is unclear. This CDR3 has 15 amino acids. Germline CDR1 and CDR2: KGHSH and LQKENI. V lost 3 bases to trimming and J lost 8 bases, with 17 bases between them. CDR3 residues: CASSPSETSFDEQFF. The CDR3 DNA is TGTGCCAGCTCACCCTCGGAGACCTCCTTCGATGAGCAGTTCTTC. Drawing the rest from reference TRBV18 and TRBJ2-1, the complete variable domain is NAGVMQNPRHLVRRRGQEARLRCSPMKGHSHVYWYRQLPEEGLKFMVYLQKENIIDESGMPKERFSAEFPKEGPSILRIQQVVRGDSAAYFCASSPSETSFDEQFFGPGTRLTVL.

V and J are TRBV6-6 and TRBJ2-7; D assignment may be TRBD1 or TRBD2 (5 bases each). Trimming stripped 8 bases from V and 2 bases from J, with 19 bases between. This CDR3 contains 15 residues. The germline V gene has CDR1 MNHNY and CDR2 SVGAGI (reference sequence). DNA for the CDR3: TGTGCCAGCGTTGATGCCTGGGACCGTCCCTACGAGCAGTACTTC. Its protein is CASVDAWDRPYEQYF.

The chain couples TRBV28 to TRBJ2-6; TRBD1 aligns across 7 bases. This CDR3 region has 16 residues. The ends lost 8 bases at V and 2 bases at J; junction bases unmatched: 9. Germline V gene data show CDR1 as MDHEN and CDR2 as SYDVKM. CDR3 region: CASHDLTGAGANVLTF. In nucleotides, the CDR3 is TGTGCCAGCCATGACCTCACAGGGGCTGGGGCCAACGTCCTGACTTTC.

V and J are TRBV29-1 and TRBJ1-6; D gene unclear. The ends were cut back, 0 bases at V and 10 bases at J, with 13 bases in the middle. This CDR3 is built from 14 residues. Looked up from germline, CDR1 is SQVTM and CDR2 is ANQGSEA. For the CDR3, the DNA is TGCAGCGTTGAAGAATTGGCGGCGAACTCACCCCTCCACTTT. Translation gives CSVEELAANSPLHF.

The CDR3, as DNA: TGTGCCAGCAGTGAAGCGGGGGGGATTAACTATGGCTACACCTTC. Amino acid sequence: CASSEAGGINYGYTF. This sequence joins TRBV6-1 and TRBJ1-2; D is perhaps TRBD1 (5 bases). V lost 0 bases to trimming and J lost 1 base, with 9 bases between them. The CDR3 length is 15 residues. Germline assignment: CDR1 MNHNS and CDR2 SASEGT.